The 3 T cell receptor beta chains given below trace back to one sample, sequenced in a study of blood T cells in healthy people across ages. The second PCR ran about 6 to 11 cycles with a sample-barcoded 5' primer and J-beta primers. TCRdb re-derived calls from the 5' RACE reads in MiXCR, one entry per CDR3 protein. The repertoire consists of approximately 1,700,000 distinct CDR3 sequences, with approximately 40% occurring once and the leading ten covering 20% to 25%. Sequencing was done on a sample of blood. These receptors were taken from a human donor in good health.

This clonotype was seen many times. The rearrangement joins TRBV6-1 to TRBJ2-7; no definite D call. CDR1 MNHNS and CDR2 SASEGT come from the germline V gene. The V and J ends lost 8 bases and 1 base respectively, with 12 bases between them. The CDR3 spans 13 residues. The CDR3 nucleotides are TGTGCCAGCGACCTCCGAGGTTCCTACGAGCAGTACTTC. Its protein product is CASDLRGSYEQYF.

There are a few counts of this clonotype. This sequence joins TRBV9 and TRBJ2-3; 7 bases line up with TRBD1. CDR1 is SGDLS, CDR2 YYNGEE, per germline. The V gene end was trimmed by 4 bases and the J gene end by 2 bases; junction bases not matched to a gene: 13. This CDR3 comprises 17 residues. The CDR3 nucleotides read TGTGCCAGCAGCCTTACTTCCGGGACAGCCTACACAGATACGCAGTATTTT. Translation gives CASSLTSGTAYTDTQYF.

The chain couples TRBV4-1 to TRBJ2-1, with TRBD2 identical over 10 bases. V shed 10 bases and J 1 base; nucleotides not matched to a gene: 7. CDR1 is MGHRA, CDR2 YSYEKL, per germline. This CDR3 has 15 residues. CDR3 in amino acids: CATKSGGGSYNEQFF. The CDR3 DNA reads as TGCGCCACCAAGAGCGGGGGGGGATCCTACAATGAGCAGTTCTTC.